This T cell receptor beta chain was recovered during a study of vaccination and CD4 T cells after COVID-19. Study in general: For post-vaccine samples, collection took place a median about 70 days after dose two, ranging from 14 to 241.

The CDR3 is 15 amino acids. Germline V gene sequence: CDR1 SGHNT, CDR2 YYREEE (reference sequence). V trimming: 0 bases; J trimming: 3 bases; junction bases outside the gene matches: 4. Study-wide results and limits: Median SARS-CoV-2-reactive clonotype numbers rose nonsignificantly, about 21 to 38. Convalescent patients had 304 of 307 vaccine-specific clones showing spike mono-reactivity.

Cultured CD4+ T cell DNA underwent sequencing with the Oncomine TCR Beta short-read assay. TCRdb passed the PCR reads through MiXCR, listing each CDR3 protein once. The sample holds about 14,000 distinct CDR3 sequences, 51% seen once. About this clonotype itself: Its antigen is as yet unknown.

Treatment specified: approximately nine-day PBMC culture with coronavirus spike peptide pools or control peptides (ViraFEST assay). ViraFEST relied on peptide pools to expand antigen-specific T cells; the TCRs were sequenced afterward. The clonotype comes from a human donor who had recovered from COVID-19. The chain has TRBV5-4 and TRBJ1-1, with TRBD1 matching 8 bases. The starting material was CD4+ T cells from blood, cultured in vitro, obtained before SARS-CoV-2 vaccination. CDR3 sequence reads: CASSLARGLYTEAFF. The CDR3 DNA is TGTGCCAGCAGCTTGGCCAGGGGGCTCTACACTGAAGCTTTCTTT. The full variable domain, with the rest looked up from reference TRBV5-4 and TRBJ1-1, is ETGVTQSPTHLIKTRGQQVTLRCSSQSGHNTVSWYQQALGQGPQFIFQYYREEENGRGNFPPRFSGLQFPNYSSELNVNALELDDSALYLCASSLARGLYTEAFFGQGTRLTVV.